This T cell receptor beta chain was identified in a study of CD8+ T cells in alopecia areata. Whole-study findings and limits: Sequenced scalp T cells also include alphabeta T cells resident in normal skin.

Specified treatment: oral pan-JAK inhibitor, 5-10 mg twice daily. Obtained from alopecia areata patients were lesional scalp punch biopsies along with peripheral blood. A remark on this clone: Its matching antigen is unknown.

Extracted RNA was reverse transcribed, and the resulting cDNA served as sequencing template. This table comes from immunoSEQ multiplex PCR, and its TCRdb copy is limited to in-frame clones, with some not included. The sample yields 150,000 to 200,000 clones, 64% seen once. The input for sequencing was CD4+ T cells sorted from blood, taken between weeks 49 and 50, from a patient treated with tofacitinib. This sequence originates from a human donor with alopecia areata.

The CDR3 DNA is TGTGCCAGCACCCGAAGGGGCGGGGGCACAGATACGCAGTATTTT. Translation gives CASTRRGGGTDTQYF. The J gene is TRBJ2-3, the V gene TRBV2; D might be TRBD2 (6 bases). Germline-derived CDR1 and CDR2 are SNHLY and FYNNEI. The CDR3 consists of 15 residues. The V and J ends lost 7 bases and 1 base respectively, with 15 bases between them.